This T cell receptor (beta chain) was recorded in a study of cytomegalovirus exposure and HLA in healthy donors. Findings of the study overall: Altogether, about 160 TCR beta chains were recorded as cytomegalovirus-associated.

Concerning this clone itself: The antigen is unknown.

In the PCR, 60 Vbeta and 13 Jbeta primers were used. Measured with immunoSEQ multiplex PCR; TCRdb has only the in-frame clones, and not every one. This sample contains approximately 40,000 clones. The sample comprised PBMCs. This clonotype was obtained from a woman aged 25 to 39 in good health and CMV-seronegative.

CDR3: CASGLVLKDRDHGYTF. The DNA for the CDR3 is TGTGCTAGTGGTTTGGTACTTAAGGACAGGGATCATGGCTACACCTTC. V is TRBV12-5 and J is TRBJ1-2; TRBD1 matches at 8 bases. The length of the CDR3 is 16 residues. J lost 6 bases, V lost 0 bases, and 9 bases had no gene match. The germline V gene has CDR1 LGHNT and CDR2 FRNRAP.